This TCR beta chain derives from a study of Tregs in tolerant kidney transplant recipients. Recipients received nonmyeloablative bone marrow transplants from related graft donors, with transient mixed chimerism. A note on this clone: The observed sequence ends 3 residues before the CDR3 terminus, with the missing tail filled in from the germline J gene.

Measured with immunoSEQ multiplex PCR; TCRdb has only the in-frame clones, and not every one. The sample totals around 30,000 clones. The CDR3 contains 13 residues. Germline V gene data show CDR1 as KGHSH and CDR2 as LQKENI. V lost 5 bases, J lost 4 bases, and 0 bases stayed unmatched. V gene TRBV18 combines with J gene TRBJ1-5, with 9 positions matching TRBD1. The clonotype comes from a human patient who received a combined kidney and bone marrow transplant. Part of the T cells may come from the graft donor. The specimen was CD4+ T cells from blood (PBMCs), collected 24 months after the transplant. CDR3 region: CASSGQGNQPQHF. Incomplete CDR3 DNA: TGTGCCAGCTCAGGACAGGGGAATCAGCCC.